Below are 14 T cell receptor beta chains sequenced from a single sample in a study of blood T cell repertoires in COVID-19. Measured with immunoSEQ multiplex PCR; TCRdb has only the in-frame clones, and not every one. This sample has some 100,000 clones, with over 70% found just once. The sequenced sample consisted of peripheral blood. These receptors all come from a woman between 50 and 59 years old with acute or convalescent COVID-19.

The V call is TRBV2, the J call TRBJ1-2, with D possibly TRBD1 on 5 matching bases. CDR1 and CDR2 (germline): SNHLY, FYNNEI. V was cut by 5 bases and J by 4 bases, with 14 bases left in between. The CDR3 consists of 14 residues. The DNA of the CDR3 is TGTGCCAGCAGTCGAGCGGGGGACGCCTATGGCTACACCTTC. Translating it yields CASSRAGDAYGYTF. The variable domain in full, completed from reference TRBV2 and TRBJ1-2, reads EPEVTQTPSHQVTQMGQEVILRCVPISNHLYFYWYRQILGQKVEFLVSFYNNEISEKSEIFDDQFSVERPDGSNFTLKIRSTKLEDSAMYFCASSRAGDAYGYTFGSGTRLTVV.

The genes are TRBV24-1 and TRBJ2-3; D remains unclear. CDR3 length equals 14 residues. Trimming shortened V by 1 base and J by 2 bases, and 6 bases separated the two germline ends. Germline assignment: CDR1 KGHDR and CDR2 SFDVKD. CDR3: CATSDLQFTDTQYF. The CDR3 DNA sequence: TGTGCCACCAGTGATTTACAATTCACAGATACGCAGTATTTT.

The CDR3 sequence is CAISERGGSSYNSPLHF. CDR3 DNA sequence: TGTGCCATCAGTGAACGGGGCGGGAGCTCCTATAATTCACCCCTCCACTTT. The gene calls are TRBV10-3 and TRBJ1-6; possibly TRBD1 for D (5 bases). The V and J ends lost 3 bases and 0 bases respectively, with 12 bases between them. CDR1 is ENHRY, CDR2 SYGVKD, per germline. The CDR3 is made up of 17 amino acids.

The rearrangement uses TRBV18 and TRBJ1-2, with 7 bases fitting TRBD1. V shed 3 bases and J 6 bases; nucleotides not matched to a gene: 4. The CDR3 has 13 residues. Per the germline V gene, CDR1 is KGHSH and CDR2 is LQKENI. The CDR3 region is CASSPRDSDGYTF. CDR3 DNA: TGTGCCAGCTCACCCCGGGACAGCGATGGCTACACCTTC.

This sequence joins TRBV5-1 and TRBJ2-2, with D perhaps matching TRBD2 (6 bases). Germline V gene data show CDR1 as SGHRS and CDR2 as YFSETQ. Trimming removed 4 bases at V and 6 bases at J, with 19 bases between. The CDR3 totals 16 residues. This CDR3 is CASSEVPGTGPGELFF. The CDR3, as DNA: TGCGCCAGCAGCGAGGTACCTGGGACTGGCCCCGGGGAGCTGTTTTTT. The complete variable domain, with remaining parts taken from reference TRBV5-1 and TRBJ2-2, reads KAGVTQTPRYLIKTRGQQVTLSCSPISGHRSVSWYQQTPGQGLQFLFEYFSETQRNKGNFPGRFSGRQFSNSRSEMNVSTLELGDSALYLCASSEVPGTGPGELFFGEGSRLTVL.

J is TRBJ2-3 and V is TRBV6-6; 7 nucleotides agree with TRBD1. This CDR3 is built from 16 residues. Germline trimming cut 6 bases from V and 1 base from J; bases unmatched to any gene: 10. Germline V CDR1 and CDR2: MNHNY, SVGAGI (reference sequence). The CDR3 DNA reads TGTGCCAGCAGCGCCCATTGGACAGGCGGCACAGATACGCAGTATTTT. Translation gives CASSAHWTGGTDTQYF.

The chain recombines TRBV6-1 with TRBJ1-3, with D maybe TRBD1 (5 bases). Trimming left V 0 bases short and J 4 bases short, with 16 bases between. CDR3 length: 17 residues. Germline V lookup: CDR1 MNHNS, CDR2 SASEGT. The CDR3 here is CASSEALGQGGGNTIYF. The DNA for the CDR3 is TGTGCCAGCAGTGAAGCGCTGGGGCAGGGAGGCGGAAACACCATATATTTT.

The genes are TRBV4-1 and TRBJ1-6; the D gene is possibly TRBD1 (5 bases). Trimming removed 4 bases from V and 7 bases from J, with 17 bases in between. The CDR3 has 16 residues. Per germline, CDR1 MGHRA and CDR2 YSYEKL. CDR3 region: CASSPLGGRENSPLHF. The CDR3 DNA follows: TGCGCCAGCAGCCCACTTGGGGGGAGGGAAAATTCACCCCTCCACTTT.

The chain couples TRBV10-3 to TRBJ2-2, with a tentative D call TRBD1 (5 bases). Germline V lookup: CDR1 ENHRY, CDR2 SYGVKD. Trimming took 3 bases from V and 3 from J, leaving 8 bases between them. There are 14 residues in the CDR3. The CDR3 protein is CAISEGVDTGELFF. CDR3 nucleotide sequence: TGTGCCATCAGTGAAGGGGTGGACACCGGGGAGCTGTTTTTT.

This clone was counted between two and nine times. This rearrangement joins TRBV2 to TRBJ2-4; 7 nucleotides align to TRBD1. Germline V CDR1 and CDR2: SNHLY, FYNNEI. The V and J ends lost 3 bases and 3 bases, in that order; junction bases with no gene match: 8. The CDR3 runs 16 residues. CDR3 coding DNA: TGTGCCAGCAGTGATGGGACAGTCTCGAACAAAAACATTCAGTACTTC. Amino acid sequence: CASSDGTVSNKNIQYF.

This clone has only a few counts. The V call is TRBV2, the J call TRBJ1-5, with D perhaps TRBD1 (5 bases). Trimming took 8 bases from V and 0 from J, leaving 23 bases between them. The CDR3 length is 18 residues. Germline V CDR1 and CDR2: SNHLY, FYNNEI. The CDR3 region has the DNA TGTGCCAGCGGGCCCTTGCCTGCGGGGCAATATAGCAATCAGCCCCAGCATTTT. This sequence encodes CASGPLPAGQYSNQPQHF.

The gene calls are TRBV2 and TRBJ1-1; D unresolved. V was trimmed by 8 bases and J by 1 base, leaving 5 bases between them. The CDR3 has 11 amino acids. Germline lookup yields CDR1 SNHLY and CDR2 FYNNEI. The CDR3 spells CASSRNTEAFF. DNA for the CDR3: TGTGCCAGCTCGCGGAACACTGAAGCTTTCTTT.

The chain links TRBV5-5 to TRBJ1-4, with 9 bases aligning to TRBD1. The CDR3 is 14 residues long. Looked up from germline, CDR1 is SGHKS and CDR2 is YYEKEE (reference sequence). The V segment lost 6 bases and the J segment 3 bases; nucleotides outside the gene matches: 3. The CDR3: CASTRTGANEKLFF. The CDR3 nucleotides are TGTGCCAGCACCAGGACAGGGGCTAATGAAAAACTGTTTTTT.

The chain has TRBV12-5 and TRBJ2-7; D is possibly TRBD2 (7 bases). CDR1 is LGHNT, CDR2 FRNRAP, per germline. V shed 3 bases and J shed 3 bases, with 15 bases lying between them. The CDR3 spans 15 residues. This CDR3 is CASGLGAGALYEQYF. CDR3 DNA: TGTGCTAGTGGTTTAGGGGCGGGGGCCCTCTACGAGCAGTACTTC.